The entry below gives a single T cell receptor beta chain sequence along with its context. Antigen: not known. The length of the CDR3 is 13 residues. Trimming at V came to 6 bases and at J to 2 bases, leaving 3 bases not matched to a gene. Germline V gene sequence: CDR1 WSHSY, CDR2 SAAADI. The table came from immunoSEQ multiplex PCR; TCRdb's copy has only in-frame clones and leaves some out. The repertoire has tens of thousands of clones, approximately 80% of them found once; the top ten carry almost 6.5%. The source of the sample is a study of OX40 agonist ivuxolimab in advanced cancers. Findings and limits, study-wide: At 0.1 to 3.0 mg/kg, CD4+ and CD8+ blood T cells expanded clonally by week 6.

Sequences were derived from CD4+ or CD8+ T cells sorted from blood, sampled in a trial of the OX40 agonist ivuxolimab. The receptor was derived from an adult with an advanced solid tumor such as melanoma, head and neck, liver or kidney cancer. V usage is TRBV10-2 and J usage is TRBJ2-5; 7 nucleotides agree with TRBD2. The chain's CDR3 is CASRGDYQETQYF. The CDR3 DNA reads TGCGCCAGCAGAGGGGACTATCAAGAGACCCAGTACTTC.